This TCR beta chain was observed in a study of shared clonotypes between healthy human individuals. General study points: Sequencing depth was predicted to influence how clonotypes are shared among donors. Generation probabilities of non-shared clonotypes were lower (relative to those shared by all four donors). Clonotypes that were shared across a handful of donors made up around 5% of naive CD4 clonotypes.

About this clone: Antigen specificity is unknown.

Sequencing used immunoSEQ multiplex PCR; TCRdb keeps in-frame clones, though not all of them. The sample holds some 2 million clones, about 95% seen once. The germline V and J ends were trimmed by 5 bases and 2 bases, with 13 bases remaining between them. The CDR3 runs to 15 residues. Germline CDR1 is MNHEY and CDR2 is SVGAGI. CD45RO negativity and positive selection for CCR7 defined naive CD8 cells, a population that excluded terminally differentiated effector memory CD45RA+ cells. The donor population consisted of healthy HIV-negative adults with no recent acute infections or vaccinations. The sequence was collected from a young man in good health. The chain has TRBV6-5 and TRBJ1-5; D is undetermined. Sequenced material: naive CD8+ T cells sorted from blood. As DNA, the CDR3 is TGTGCCAGCAGTCTAGCCCCCGGGGGCAATCAGCCCCAGCATTTT. Translation gives CASSLAPGGNQPQHF.